A single sample gave rise to the 32 T cell receptor beta chains below, sequenced in a study of blood T cell repertoires in COVID-19 (dated by TCRdb to 2020 to 2022). Library preparation used the immunoSEQ multiplex PCR assay. TCRdb mirrors the immuneACCESS table, restricted to in-frame sequences. Some clones are absent from its copies; in checked studies, under half trace to an unresolved V gene, and the reason for the others is unknown. The sample table contains around 370,000 clones; only one count was recorded for 88% of them. Approximately 1.2% of the sample lies in the top ten. Sequencing input: PBMCs or T cells enriched from blood (not recorded which). These receptors were obtained from a woman in her late teens or twenties who had recovered from COVID-19.

The chain has TRBV18 and TRBJ2-3; 9 nucleotides agree with TRBD2. Losses at the gene ends were 3 bases for V and 0 bases for J; bases not matched to a gene: 10. The CDR3 runs 18 residues. Per the germline V gene, CDR1 is KGHSH and CDR2 is LQKENI. The CDR3 DNA follows: TGTGCCAGCTCACCGACAGCGGGGGGTCGTACTAGCACAGATACGCAGTATTTT. Residues: CASSPTAGGRTSTDTQYF.

The chain has TRBV30 and TRBJ1-1; the D is unclear. Trimming stripped 5 bases from V and 5 bases from J, with 6 bases between. CDR1 and CDR2 (germline): GTSNPN, SVGIG (reference sequence). The CDR3 length is 10 residues. The DNA for the CDR3 is TGTGCCTGGGCCGAGACTGAAGCTTTCTTT. Its protein is CAWAETEAFF.

This sequence joins TRBV2 and TRBJ2-7; possible D gene TRBD1, 5 bases. The CDR3 covers 13 residues. Trimming took off 6 bases at V and 4 bases at J, with 13 bases between the two ends. The germline gives CDR1 SNHLY, CDR2 FYNNEI. The CDR3 protein is CASSDYKGYEQYF. The DNA of the CDR3 is TGTGCCAGCAGCGATTACAAGGGGTACGAGCAGTACTTC.

The chain is built from TRBV9 and TRBJ2-5; TRBD1 aligns across 9 bases. Germline CDR1 is SGDLS and CDR2 is YYNGEE. The CDR3 is made up of 16 amino acids. The V segment lost 4 bases and the J segment 2 bases; nucleotides outside the gene matches: 9. The CDR3 nucleotides are TGTGCCAGCAGCAGCTGGGACAGGGAAGTTCAAGAGACCCAGTACTTC. Translated: CASSSWDREVQETQYF.

This chain connects TRBV20-1 to TRBJ2-7; 7 bases map to TRBD1. Trimming took 3 bases from V and 5 from J; bases not matched to a gene: 10. The CDR3 sequence is 14 residues long. Per the germline V gene, CDR1 is DFQATT and CDR2 is SNEGSKA (reference sequence). In DNA, the CDR3 is TGCAGTGCTAGTGGATATGGGCAGGGGGACGAGCAGTACTTC. Translation: CSASGYGQGDEQYF.

This sequence joins TRBV6-5 and TRBJ1-3; D unclear. Trimming pared 2 bases from V and 0 bases from J, leaving 5 bases between. Germline lookup yields CDR1 MNHEY and CDR2 SVGAGI. The CDR3 length is 14 residues. CDR3 DNA: TGTGCCAGCAGTTACCAGATCTCTGGAAACACCATATATTTT. Protein: CASSYQISGNTIYF.

CDR3 sequence (DNA): TGTGCCAGCTCACCGCCCCTGGGCGGACAGAATAGCAATCAGCCCCAGCATTTT. Protein product: CASSPPLGGQNSNQPQHF. The gene calls are TRBV18 and TRBJ1-5; tentatively, D is TRBD1 (6 bases). Germline-derived CDR1 and CDR2 are KGHSH and LQKENI. CDR3 length equals 18 residues. V was cut by 3 bases and J by 0 bases, with 18 bases left in between. Full variable domain (missing parts from reference TRBV18 and TRBJ1-5): NAGVMQNPRHLVRRRGQEARLRCSPMKGHSHVYWYRQLPEEGLKFMVYLQKENIIDESGMPKERFSAEFPKEGPSILRIQQVVRGDSAAYFCASSPPLGGQNSNQPQHFGDGTRLSIL.

The rearrangement joins TRBV30 to TRBJ1-3; 7 bases match TRBD1. This CDR3 is 15 amino acids long. Germline loops: CDR1 GTSNPN, CDR2 SVGIG (reference sequence). V shed 2 bases and J 4 bases; nucleotides not matched to a gene: 8. CDR3: CAWSSKGAKGNTIYF. The CDR3 region has the DNA TGTGCCTGGAGTTCTAAGGGGGCGAAAGGAAACACCATATATTTT.

This rearrangement joins TRBV6-1 to TRBJ2-1, with TRBD1 as a possible D gene (5 bases). Germline CDR1 MNHNS, CDR2 SASEGT. Trimming took 0 bases from V and 2 from J, leaving 17 bases between them. This CDR3 spans 18 amino acids. The CDR3 protein is CASSEAKGLAAPYNEQFF. The CDR3 DNA reads TGTGCCAGCAGTGAAGCGAAGGGGCTCGCGGCCCCCTACAATGAGCAGTTCTTC.

J is TRBJ1-1 and V is TRBV6-5; 9 bases align to TRBD1. The CDR3 is 13 residues long. J was trimmed by 6 bases and V by 6 bases; bases with no gene match: 5. Germline lookup yields CDR1 MNHEY and CDR2 SVGAGI. The CDR3 coding sequence is TGTGCCAGCAGAACAGGGGGCAAGGCTGAAGCTTTCTTT. This codes for CASRTGGKAEAFF.

The rearrangement uses TRBV5-1 and TRBJ1-6, with D perhaps TRBD1 (5 bases). V was pared by 6 bases and J by 8 bases, with 15 bases between. The germline V gene encodes CDR1 SGHRS and CDR2 YFSETQ. There are 14 residues in the CDR3. The CDR3 DNA reads TGCGCCAGCACCCTCGGACAAAGGGATTCACCCCTCCACTTT. Its translation: CASTLGQRDSPLHF.

V is TRBV3-1 (or the pseudogene TRBV3-2) and J is TRBJ2-2, with D maybe TRBD1 (6 bases). CDR3 length equals 17 residues. Germline V gives CDR1 LGHDT, CDR2 YNNKEL (reference sequence). V lost 6 bases, J lost 1 base, and 18 bases lay in between. This CDR3 reads CASRGAGTVVNTGELFF. The CDR3 DNA sequence: TGTGCCAGCAGGGGGGCTGGTACAGTAGTGAACACCGGGGAGCTGTTTTTT.

In this sample, this clone turned up once. V is TRBV9 and J is TRBJ2-1, with 8 bases aligning to TRBD2. Germline V gene sequence: CDR1 SGDLS, CDR2 YYNGEE. The CDR3 runs 15 residues. V lost 0 bases, J lost 5 bases, and 4 bases stayed unmatched. The CDR3 DNA is TGTGCCAGCAGCGTAGCGGGGGGGCCGAACAATGAGCAGTTCTTC. It codes for CASSVAGGPNNEQFF.

The chain recombines TRBV2 with TRBJ1-2, with D possibly matching TRBD1 (5 bases). This CDR3 region has 13 residues. V dropped 7 bases and J dropped 4 bases, with 13 bases sitting between them. The germline V gene has CDR1 SNHLY and CDR2 FYNNEI. DNA of the CDR3: TGTGCCAGCACAGACAGTATTCTCTATGGCTACACCTTC. Translated: CASTDSILYGYTF.

The rearrangement links TRBV9 to TRBJ2-3, with 10 bases fitting TRBD2. This CDR3 is 20 amino acids long. Germline V gene sequence: CDR1 SGDLS, CDR2 YYNGEE. Trimming took 0 bases from V and 0 from J; bases not matched to a gene: 13. For the CDR3, the DNA is TGTGCCAGCAGCGTAGCTATTAGCGGGGGGCGAGAACCCAGCACAGATACGCAGTATTTT. Amino acid sequence: CASSVAISGGREPSTDTQYF.

CDR3 sequence: CASSYSLGGTGELFF. DNA of the CDR3: TGTGCCAGCAGTTACTCGTTAGGCGGAACAGGGGAGCTGTTTTTT. V gene TRBV6-5 combines with J gene TRBJ2-2; no clear D gene. The CDR3 is 15 amino acids. The germline CDR1 and CDR2 sequences are MNHEY and SVGAGI. V was cut by 0 bases and J by 8 bases, with 13 bases left in between.

The chain links TRBV5-5 to TRBJ1-2; D may be TRBD1 (6 bases). The germline gives CDR1 SGHKS, CDR2 YYEKEE (reference sequence). The CDR3 contains 14 residues. Trimming shortened V by 1 base and J by 6 bases, and 13 bases separated the two germline ends. The CDR3 DNA sequence: TGTGCCAGCAGCTTGCTGACAGGTGGGGATGGCTACACCTTC. Translating it yields CASSLLTGGDGYTF. Full variable domain (missing parts from reference TRBV5-5 and TRBJ1-2): DAGVTQSPTHLIKTRGQQVTLRCSPISGHKSVSWYQQVLGQGPQFIFQYYEKEERGRGNFPDRFSARQFPNYSSELNVNALLLGDSALYLCASSLLTGGDGYTFGSGTRLTVV.

The V gene is TRBV10-2, the J gene TRBJ2-3; perhaps TRBD2 as D (6 bases). V lost 4 bases and J lost 1, with 12 bases in between. The CDR3 contains 15 residues. The germline V gene has CDR1 WSHSY and CDR2 SAAADI. CDR3 coding DNA: TGCGCCAGCAGTGTGGGAGGTGATGGCACAGATACGCAGTATTTT. Translation gives CASSVGGDGTDTQYF.

V and J are TRBV4-1 and TRBJ2-1, with D uncertain. The V end lost 0 bases, the J end lost 5 bases, and 14 bases lay between the germline ends. The germline V gene has CDR1 MGHRA and CDR2 YSYEKL. This CDR3 comprises 16 residues. The CDR3 DNA is TGCGCCAGCAGCCAAGACCCCTTTCCTATGGACAATGAGCAGTTCTTC. Translated: CASSQDPFPMDNEQFF.

The chain carries TRBV19 and TRBJ2-3; D not resolved. Germline V CDR1 and CDR2: LNHDA, SQIVND (reference sequence). The CDR3 is made up of 13 amino acids. Between the trimmed V and J ends, which lost 3 bases and 2 bases, there was a span of 6 bases. The CDR3 region is CASSMSSTDTQYF. In nucleotides, the CDR3 is TGTGCCAGTAGTATGTCCTCCACAGATACGCAGTATTTT.

Note on this clone: The same CDR3 can be traced to other DNA sequences in this sample. This chain uses TRBV9 with TRBJ1-3; D gene uncertain. This CDR3 is 14 amino acids long. The germline CDR1 and CDR2 sequences are SGDLS and YYNGEE. Trimming took 0 bases from V and 2 from J, leaving 6 bases between them. The CDR3 DNA is TGTGCCAGCAGCGTAGGAGGAACTGGAAACACCATATATTTT. Translation: CASSVGGTGNTIYF.

This rearrangement joins TRBV15 to TRBJ1-4; 9 bases map to TRBD1. With 6 bases clipped from V and 0 bases from J, the junction kept 20 bases outside the gene matches. Per germline, CDR1 LNHNV and CDR2 YYDKDF (reference sequence). This CDR3 has 21 amino acids. The CDR3 nucleotides are TGTGCCACCAGACGGTTTCCGCCTTCCGGGACAGGGCTTGCAACTAATGAAAAACTGTTTTTT. This sequence encodes CATRRFPPSGTGLATNEKLFF.

The V call is TRBV7-9, the J call TRBJ2-4; the D gene is possibly TRBD1 (5 bases). The CDR3 totals 15 residues. Germline CDR1 SEHNR, CDR2 FQNEAQ (reference sequence). V was cut by 3 bases and J by 8 bases, with 17 bases left in between. The CDR3 region has the DNA TGTGCCAGCAGCTTGGGGTCGGCGGACATCTACATTCAGTACTTC. As protein: CASSLGSADIYIQYF.

The chain employs TRBV11-3 and TRBJ2-5; 7 bases are shared with TRBD1. J was trimmed by 5 bases and V by 2 bases; bases with no gene match: 2. The CDR3 length is 13 residues. Germline values: CDR1 SGHNT, CDR2 YENEEA. CDR3 sequence: CASSLRGGETQYF. The CDR3 bases are TGTGCCAGCAGCTTACGAGGGGGCGAGACCCAGTACTTC.

This clone was detected once. This rearrangement joins TRBV7-8 to TRBJ2-5, with D possibly TRBD1 on 5 matching bases. Germline CDR1 is SGHVS and CDR2 is FQNEAQ. V lost 4 bases, J lost 5 bases, and 14 bases lay in between. This CDR3 comprises 14 residues. The CDR3 sequence is CASSSGRARETQYF. The CDR3 nucleotides read TGTGCCAGCAGCTCGGGCAGGGCGCGGGAGACCCAGTACTTC.

The chain combines TRBV3-1 (or the pseudogene TRBV3-2) with TRBJ2-7; 10 bases are a match to TRBD2. In germline, CDR1 is LGHDT, CDR2 YNNKEL (reference sequence). This CDR3 region has 14 residues. The trim removed 3 bases at V and 5 bases at J, leaving 4 bases unmatched. CDR3 coding DNA: TGTGCCAGCAGCCAGGGACTAGCGACCCACGAGCAGTACTTC. It codes for CASSQGLATHEQYF.

This clone was seen only once. The chain combines TRBV27 with TRBJ1-1; 9 bases match TRBD1. CDR3 length: 15 amino acids. Germline V gene data show CDR1 as MNHEY and CDR2 as SMNVEV (reference sequence). Trimming at V came to 3 bases and at J to 3 bases, leaving 5 bases not matched to a gene. Written as DNA, the CDR3 is TGTGCCAGCAGTTTCCAGGGACAGGGATACACTGAAGCTTTCTTT. Its protein product is CASSFQGQGYTEAFF.

In this sample, this clone turned up a few times. V usage is TRBV5-6 and J usage is TRBJ2-3; 11 positions match TRBD2. CDR3 size: 15 residues. The junction had 15 bases not matched to a gene; V was cut back by 6 bases and J by 12 bases. Germline-derived CDR1 and CDR2 are SGHDT and YYEEEE. The CDR3: CASTYLGPSGGTQYF. The CDR3 DNA reads TGTGCCAGCACCTACCTGGGGCCTAGCGGGGGGACCCAGTATTTT.

The chain has TRBV5-1 and TRBJ1-1, with TRBD1 identical over 11 bases. The J segment lost 4 bases and the V segment lost 4 bases, leaving 9 bases of the junction unmatched. From germline, CDR1 is SGHRS and CDR2 YFSETQ. This CDR3 has 16 amino acids. As DNA, the CDR3 is TGCGCCAGCAGCCTCCAGGCGGGGACAGGGGGCACTGAAGCTTTCTTT. It encodes CASSLQAGTGGTEAFF.

The chain carries TRBV6-2 or TRBV6-3 and TRBJ1-5, with D perhaps matching TRBD1 (6 bases). CDR3 length: 14 amino acids. The V gene's germline CDR1 is MNHEY and CDR2 SVGEGT. Trimming removed 3 bases at V and 3 bases at J, with 9 bases between. Here the CDR3 DNA reads TGTGCCAGCAGTTATGACAGGTACAATCAGCCCCAGCATTTT. Translation: CASSYDRYNQPQHF.

The genes are TRBV6-5 and TRBJ1-2; D not resolved. The CDR3 covers 15 residues. Trimming took off 6 bases at V and 4 bases at J, with 18 bases between the two ends. CDR1 and CDR2 from the germline V gene are MNHEY and SVGAGI. CDR3 nucleotides: TGTGCCAGCAGCCTCAACTACGGGGAGGGCTATGGCTACACCTTC. Amino acids: CASSLNYGEGYGYTF.

This chain connects TRBV7-2 to TRBJ2-7; perhaps TRBD1 as D (6 bases). In germline, CDR1 is SGHTA, CDR2 FQGNSA. There are 14 residues in the CDR3. Trimming took 1 base from V and 4 from J, leaving 11 bases between them. DNA for the CDR3: TGTGCCAGCAGCTTAGGGACAGAGATTTACGAGCAGTACTTC. Encoded protein: CASSLGTEIYEQYF.